These 5 T cell receptor beta chains were sequenced from one sample in a study of blood T cell repertoires in COVID-19. TCRdb's copy holds only in-frame clones and misses some; the assay was immunoSEQ multiplex PCR. The table lists 60,000 to 65,000 clones, roughly three quarters of them singletons. The sample comprised peripheral blood. The source is a human donor in a cohort sampled during active COVID-19.

This clone was found a few times. This chain uses TRBV13 with TRBJ2-5; 8 bases match TRBD2. V gave up 10 bases and J gave up 11 bases; unmatched junction bases: 9. Germline-derived CDR1 and CDR2 are PRHDT and FYEKMQ (reference sequence). This CDR3 has 11 residues. CDR3: CATGGVGSQYF. In nucleotides, the CDR3 is TGTGCCACCGGGGGGGTCGGCAGTCAGTACTTC.

This clone was seen a single time. The V and J genes are TRBV24-1 and TRBJ2-5; D ambiguous. The CDR3 sequence is 11 residues long. The V gene's germline CDR1 is KGHDR and CDR2 SFDVKD. The germline V and J ends were trimmed by 0 bases and 10 bases, with 5 bases remaining between them. The CDR3 sequence is CATSDLSGQYF. The CDR3 nucleotides are TGTGCCACCAGTGATTTGTCAGGCCAGTACTTC.

This clone showed up just a few times. The gene calls are TRBV7-9 and TRBJ1-2; 8 bases are a match to TRBD1. This CDR3 is built from 15 residues. J gave up 7 bases and V 4 bases, and 11 bases lay outside the gene matches. Germline assignment: CDR1 SEHNR and CDR2 FQNEAQ (reference sequence). The DNA of the CDR3 is TGTGCCAGCAGCTCGTCAGACCAGGGGGCGGGTGGCTACACCTTC. This encodes CASSSSDQGAGGYTF.

The chain links TRBV7-8 to TRBJ2-3; D may be TRBD2 (6 bases). V gave up 5 bases and J gave up 14 bases, with 17 bases separating them. CDR1 is SGHVS and CDR2 is FQNEAQ in the germline V gene. This CDR3 is built from 12 residues. The CDR3 reads CASSPGTQKWYF. In DNA form, the CDR3 reads TGTGCCAGCAGCCCCGGGACTCAAAAGTGGTATTTT. Supplemented by reference TRBV7-8 and TRBJ2-3, the full variable domain reads GAGVSQSPRYKVAKRGQDVALRCDPISGHVSLFWYQQALGQGPEFLTYFQNEAQLDKSGLPSDRFFAERPEGSVSTLKIQRTQQEDSAVYLCASSPGTQKWYFGPGTRLTVL.

This chain uses TRBV18 with TRBJ1-1; 8 bases fit TRBD1. With 4 bases clipped from V and 4 bases from J, the junction kept 11 bases outside the gene matches. In germline, CDR1 is KGHSH, CDR2 LQKENI. The length of the CDR3 is 16 residues. CDR3 in amino acids: CASSLGQGRGGTEAFF. Here the CDR3 DNA reads TGTGCCAGCTCACTTGGACAGGGAAGGGGAGGCACTGAAGCTTTCTTT.